This TCR beta chain comes out of a study of OX40 agonist ivuxolimab in advanced cancers. Assay used: immunoSEQ multiplex PCR; TCRdb lists only in-frame clones, some missing. In the table there are 55,000 to 85,000 clones, about 90% of which are singletons. The TCR was taken from an adult with an advanced solid tumor such as melanoma, head and neck, liver or kidney cancer. Specimen: CD4+ or CD8+ T cells sorted from blood, collected in a trial of the OX40 agonist ivuxolimab.

CDR3 DNA sequence: TGTGCCAGCAGTCGAATCTCAGGGACTGAAGCTTTCTTT. As protein: CASSRISGTEAFF. The chain employs TRBV6-5 and TRBJ1-1; D possibly corresponds to TRBD1 (5 bases). The V gene lost 5 bases and the J gene lost 5 bases, with 12 bases spanning the gap. The CDR3 has 13 residues. Looked up from germline, CDR1 is MNHEY and CDR2 is SVGAGI.